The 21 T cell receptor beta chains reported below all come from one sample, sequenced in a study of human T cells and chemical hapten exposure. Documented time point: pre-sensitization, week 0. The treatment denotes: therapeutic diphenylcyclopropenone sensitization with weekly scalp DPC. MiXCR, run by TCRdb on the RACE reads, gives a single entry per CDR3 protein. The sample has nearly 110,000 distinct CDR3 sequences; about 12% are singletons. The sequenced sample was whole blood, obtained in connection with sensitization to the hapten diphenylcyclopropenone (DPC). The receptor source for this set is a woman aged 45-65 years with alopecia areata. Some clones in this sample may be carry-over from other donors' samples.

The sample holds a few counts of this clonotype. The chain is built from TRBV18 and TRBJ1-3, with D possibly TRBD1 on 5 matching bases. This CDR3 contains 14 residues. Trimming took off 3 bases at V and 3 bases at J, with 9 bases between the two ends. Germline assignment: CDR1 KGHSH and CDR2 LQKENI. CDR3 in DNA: TGTGCCAGCTCACCGGCAGGGATTGGAAACACCATATATTTT. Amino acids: CASSPAGIGNTIYF. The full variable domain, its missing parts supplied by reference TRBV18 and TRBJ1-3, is NAGVMQNPRHLVRRRGQEARLRCSPMKGHSHVYWYRQLPEEGLKFMVYLQKENIIDESGMPKERFSAEFPKEGPSILRIQQVVRGDSAAYFCASSPAGIGNTIYFGEGSWLTVV.

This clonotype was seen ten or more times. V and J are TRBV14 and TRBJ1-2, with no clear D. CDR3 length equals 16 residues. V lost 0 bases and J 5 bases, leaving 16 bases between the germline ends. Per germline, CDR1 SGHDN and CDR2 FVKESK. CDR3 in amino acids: CASSQDVSELHYGYTF. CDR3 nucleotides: TGTGCCAGCAGCCAAGATGTAAGCGAACTACATTATGGCTACACCTTC.

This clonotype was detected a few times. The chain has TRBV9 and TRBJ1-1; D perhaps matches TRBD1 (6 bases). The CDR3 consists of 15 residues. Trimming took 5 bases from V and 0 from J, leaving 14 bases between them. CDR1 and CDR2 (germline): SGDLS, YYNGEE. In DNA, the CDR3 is TGTGCCAGCAGTTTGGACAGCACCATGAACACTGAAGCTTTCTTT. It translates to CASSLDSTMNTEAFF.

The CDR3 loop reads CASSSGTREQYF. The CDR3 bases are TGCGCCAGCAGCTCCGGGACTCGAGAGCAGTACTTC. The chain recombines TRBV5-1 with TRBJ2-7, with D possibly being TRBD2 (6 bases). Trimming left V 3 bases short and J 7 bases short, with 11 bases between. Germline values: CDR1 SGHRS, CDR2 YFSETQ. There are 12 residues in the CDR3.

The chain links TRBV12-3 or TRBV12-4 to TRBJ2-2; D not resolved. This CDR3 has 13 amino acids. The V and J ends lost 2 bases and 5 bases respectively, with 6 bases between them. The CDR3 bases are TGTGCCAGCAGTTTAAGGGAAACCGGGGAGCTGTTTTTT. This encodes CASSLRETGELFF.

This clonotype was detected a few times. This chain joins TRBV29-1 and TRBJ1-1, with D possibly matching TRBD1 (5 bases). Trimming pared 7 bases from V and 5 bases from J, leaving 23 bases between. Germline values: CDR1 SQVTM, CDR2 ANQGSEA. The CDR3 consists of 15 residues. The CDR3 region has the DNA TGCAGCGCCCCGGGACTTTCGCCCATAGGGACTGAAGCTTTCTTT. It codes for CSAPGLSPIGTEAFF.

The CDR3 loop is CSARDSSNEKLFF. As DNA, the CDR3 is TGCAGTGCGAGGGACAGCTCTAATGAAAAACTGTTTTTT. The chain employs TRBV20-1 and TRBJ1-4; 7 nucleotides agree with TRBD1. CDR1 and CDR2 (germline): DFQATT, SNEGSKA (reference sequence). This CDR3 has 13 residues. V lost 6 bases to trimming and J lost 3 bases; unmatched junction nucleotides: 4.

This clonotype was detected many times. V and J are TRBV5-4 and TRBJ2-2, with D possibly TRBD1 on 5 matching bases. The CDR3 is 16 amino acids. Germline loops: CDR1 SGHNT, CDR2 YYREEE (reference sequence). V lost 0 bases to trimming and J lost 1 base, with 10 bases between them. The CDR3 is CASSLAPQGNTGELFF. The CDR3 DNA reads TGTGCCAGCAGCTTGGCGCCGCAGGGGAACACCGGGGAGCTGTTTTTT.

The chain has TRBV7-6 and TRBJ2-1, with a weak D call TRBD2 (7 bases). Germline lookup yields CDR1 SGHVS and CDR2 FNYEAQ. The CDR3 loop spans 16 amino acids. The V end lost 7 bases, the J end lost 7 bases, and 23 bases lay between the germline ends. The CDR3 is CASNPGGGRAKNEQFF. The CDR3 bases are TGTGCCAGCAACCCCGGAGGGGGGAGGGCCAAGAATGAGCAGTTCTTC.

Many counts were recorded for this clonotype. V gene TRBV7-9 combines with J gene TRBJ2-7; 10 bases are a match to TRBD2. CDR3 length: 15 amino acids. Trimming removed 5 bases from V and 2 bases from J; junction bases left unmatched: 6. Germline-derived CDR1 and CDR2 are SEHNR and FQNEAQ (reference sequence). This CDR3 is CASSLSGGLPYEQYF. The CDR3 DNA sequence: TGTGCCAGCAGCCTTAGCGGGGGGCTCCCCTACGAGCAGTACTTC.

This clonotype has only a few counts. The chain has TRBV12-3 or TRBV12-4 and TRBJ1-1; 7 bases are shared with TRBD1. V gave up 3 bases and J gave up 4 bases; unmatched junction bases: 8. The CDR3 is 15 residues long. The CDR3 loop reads CASSLGQGGGTEAFF. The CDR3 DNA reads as TGTGCCAGCAGTTTGGGGCAGGGGGGAGGCACTGAAGCTTTCTTT.

CDR3 in amino acids: CASSLGLVNYGYTF. The CDR3 bases are TGTGCCAGCAGCTTAGGGCTAGTTAACTATGGCTACACCTTC. The rearrangement links TRBV7-2 to TRBJ1-2, with unresolved D. The V gene's germline CDR1 is SGHTA and CDR2 FQGNSA. The CDR3 contains 14 residues. V gave up 1 base and J gave up 1 base, with 7 bases separating them.

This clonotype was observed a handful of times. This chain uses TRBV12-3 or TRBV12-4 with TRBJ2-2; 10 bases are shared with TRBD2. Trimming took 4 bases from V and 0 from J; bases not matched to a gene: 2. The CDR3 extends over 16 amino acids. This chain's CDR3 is CASSWTSGSNTGELFF. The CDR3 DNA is TGTGCCAGCAGTTGGACTAGCGGCTCGAACACCGGGGAGCTGTTTTTT.

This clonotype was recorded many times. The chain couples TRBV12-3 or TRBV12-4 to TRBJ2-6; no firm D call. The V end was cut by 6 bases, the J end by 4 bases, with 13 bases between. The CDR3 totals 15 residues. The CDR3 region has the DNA TGTGCCAGCAGCTTCTCAGGTTCCGGGGCCAACGTCCTGACTTTC. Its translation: CASSFSGSGANVLTF.

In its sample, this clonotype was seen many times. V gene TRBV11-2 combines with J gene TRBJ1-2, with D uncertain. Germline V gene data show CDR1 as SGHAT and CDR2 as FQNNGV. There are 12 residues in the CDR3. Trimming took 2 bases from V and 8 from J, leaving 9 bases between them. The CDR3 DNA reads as TGTGCCAGCAGCTTATATGGCGGGGGCTACACCTTC. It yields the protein CASSLYGGGYTF.

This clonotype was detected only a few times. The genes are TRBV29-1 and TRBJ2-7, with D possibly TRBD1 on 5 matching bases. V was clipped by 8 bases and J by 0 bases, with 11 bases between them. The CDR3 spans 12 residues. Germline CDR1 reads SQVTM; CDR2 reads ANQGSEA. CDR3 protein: CSLPDNSYEQYF. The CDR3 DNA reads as TGCAGCCTTCCGGACAACTCCTACGAGCAGTACTTC.

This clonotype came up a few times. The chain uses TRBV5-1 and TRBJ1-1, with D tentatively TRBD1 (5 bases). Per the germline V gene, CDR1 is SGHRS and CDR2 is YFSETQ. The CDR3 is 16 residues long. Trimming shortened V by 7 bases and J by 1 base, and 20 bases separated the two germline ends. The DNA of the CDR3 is TGCGCCAGCCGATCGGGAGACAGTTCATGGAACACTGAAGCTTTCTTT. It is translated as CASRSGDSSWNTEAFF.

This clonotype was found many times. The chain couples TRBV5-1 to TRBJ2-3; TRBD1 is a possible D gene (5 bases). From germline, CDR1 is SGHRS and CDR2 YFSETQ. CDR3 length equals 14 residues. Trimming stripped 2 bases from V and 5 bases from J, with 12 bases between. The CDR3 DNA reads TGCGCCAGCAGCTTAGACAGTCTACAAGATACGCAGTATTTT. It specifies CASSLDSLQDTQYF.

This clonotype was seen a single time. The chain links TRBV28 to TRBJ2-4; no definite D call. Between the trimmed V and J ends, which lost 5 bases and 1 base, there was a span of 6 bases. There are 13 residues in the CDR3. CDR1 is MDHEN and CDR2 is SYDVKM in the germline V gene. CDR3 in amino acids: CASSDGAKNIQYF. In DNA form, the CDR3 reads TGTGCCAGCAGTGATGGGGCCAAAAACATTCAGTACTTC. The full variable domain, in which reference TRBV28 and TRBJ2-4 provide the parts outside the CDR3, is DVKVTQSSRYLVKRTGEKVFLECVQDMDHENMFWYRQDPGLGLRLIYFSYDVKMKEKGDIPEGYSVSREKKERFSLILESASTNQTSMYLCASSDGAKNIQYFGAGTRLSVL.

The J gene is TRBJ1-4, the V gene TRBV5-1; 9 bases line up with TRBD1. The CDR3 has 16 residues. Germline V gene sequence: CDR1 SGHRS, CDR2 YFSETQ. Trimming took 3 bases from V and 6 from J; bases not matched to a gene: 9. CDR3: CASSWQTGGIDEKLFF. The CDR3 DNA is TGCGCCAGCAGCTGGCAGACAGGGGGTATCGATGAAAAACTGTTTTTT. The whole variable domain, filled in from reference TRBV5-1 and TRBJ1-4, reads KAGVTQTPRYLIKTRGQQVTLSCSPISGHRSVSWYQQTPGQGLQFLFEYFSETQRNKGNFPGRFSGRQFSNSRSEMNVSTLELGDSALYLCASSWQTGGIDEKLFFGSGTQLSVL.

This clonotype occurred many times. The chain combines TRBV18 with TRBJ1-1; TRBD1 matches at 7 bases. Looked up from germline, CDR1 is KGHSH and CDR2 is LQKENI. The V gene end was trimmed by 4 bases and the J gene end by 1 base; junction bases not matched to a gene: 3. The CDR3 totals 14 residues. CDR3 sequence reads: CASSLGTANTEAFF. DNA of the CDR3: TGTGCCAGCTCACTCGGGACAGCGAACACTGAAGCTTTCTTT.